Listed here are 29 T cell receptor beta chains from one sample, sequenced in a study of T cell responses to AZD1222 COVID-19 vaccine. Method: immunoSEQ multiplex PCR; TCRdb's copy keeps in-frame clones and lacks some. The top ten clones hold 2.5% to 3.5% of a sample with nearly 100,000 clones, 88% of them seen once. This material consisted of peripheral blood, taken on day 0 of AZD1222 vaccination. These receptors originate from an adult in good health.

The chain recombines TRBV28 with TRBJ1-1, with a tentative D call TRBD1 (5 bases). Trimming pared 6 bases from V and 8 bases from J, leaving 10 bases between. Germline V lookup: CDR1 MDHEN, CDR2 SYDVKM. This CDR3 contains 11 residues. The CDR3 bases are TGTGCCAGCAGCCCTGACAGAGAAGCTTTCTTT. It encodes CASSPDREAFF. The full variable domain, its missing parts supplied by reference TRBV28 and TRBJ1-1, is DVKVTQSSRYLVKRTGEKVFLECVQDMDHENMFWYRQDPGLGLRLIYFSYDVKMKEKGDIPEGYSVSREKKERFSLILESASTNQTSMYLCASSPDREAFFGQGTRLTVV.

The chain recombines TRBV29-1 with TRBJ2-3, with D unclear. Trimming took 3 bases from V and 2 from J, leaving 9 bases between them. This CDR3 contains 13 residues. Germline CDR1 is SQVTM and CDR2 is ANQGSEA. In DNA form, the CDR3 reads TGCAGCGTTGATGAGGACCTCACAGATACGCAGTATTTT. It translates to CSVDEDLTDTQYF.

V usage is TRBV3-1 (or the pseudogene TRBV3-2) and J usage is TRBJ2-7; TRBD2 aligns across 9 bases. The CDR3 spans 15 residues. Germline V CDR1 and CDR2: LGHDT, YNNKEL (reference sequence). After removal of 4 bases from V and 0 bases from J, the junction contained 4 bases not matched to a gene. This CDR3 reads CASSPGLAPSYEQYF. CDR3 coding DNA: TGTGCCAGCAGCCCGGGACTAGCCCCCTCCTACGAGCAGTACTTC.

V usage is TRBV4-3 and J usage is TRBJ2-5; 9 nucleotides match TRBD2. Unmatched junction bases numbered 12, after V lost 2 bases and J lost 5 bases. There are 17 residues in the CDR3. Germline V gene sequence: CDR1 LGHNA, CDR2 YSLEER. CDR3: CASSQSLPSGVRETQYF. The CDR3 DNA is TGCGCCAGCAGCCAATCCCTCCCTAGCGGGGTGCGGGAGACCCAGTACTTC.

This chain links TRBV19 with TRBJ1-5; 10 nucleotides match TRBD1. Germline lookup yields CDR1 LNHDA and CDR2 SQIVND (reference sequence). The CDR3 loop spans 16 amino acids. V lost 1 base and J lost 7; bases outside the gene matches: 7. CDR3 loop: CASSIVAGQGFQPQHF. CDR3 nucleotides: TGTGCCAGTAGTATAGTAGCGGGACAGGGGTTCCAGCCCCAGCATTTT.

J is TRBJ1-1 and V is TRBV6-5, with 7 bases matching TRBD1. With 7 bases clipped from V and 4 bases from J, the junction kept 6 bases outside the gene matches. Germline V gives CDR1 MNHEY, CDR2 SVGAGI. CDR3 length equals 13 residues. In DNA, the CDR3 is TGTGCCAGCACCCCAGGGGGAGCCACTGAAGCTTTCTTT. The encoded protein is CASTPGGATEAFF.

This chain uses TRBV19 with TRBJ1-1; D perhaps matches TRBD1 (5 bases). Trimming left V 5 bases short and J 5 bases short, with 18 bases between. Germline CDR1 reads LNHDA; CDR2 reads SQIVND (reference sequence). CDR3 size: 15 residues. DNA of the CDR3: TGTGCCAGTAGTCCTCGCCGGGGGGGTGGTACTGAAGCTTTCTTT. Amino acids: CASSPRRGGGTEAFF. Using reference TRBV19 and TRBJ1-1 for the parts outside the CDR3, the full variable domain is DGGITQSPKYLFRKEGQNVTLSCEQNLNHDAMYWYRQDPGQGLRLIYYSQIVNDFQKGDIAEGYSVSREKKESFPLTVTSAQKNPTAFYLCASSPRRGGGTEAFFGQGTRLTVV.

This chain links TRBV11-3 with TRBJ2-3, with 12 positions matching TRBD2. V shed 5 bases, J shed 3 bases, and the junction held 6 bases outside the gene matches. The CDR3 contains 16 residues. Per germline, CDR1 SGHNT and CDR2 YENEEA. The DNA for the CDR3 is TGTGCCAGCAGCCGAGGGACTAGCGGGCGGACAGATACGCAGTATTTT. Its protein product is CASSRGTSGRTDTQYF.

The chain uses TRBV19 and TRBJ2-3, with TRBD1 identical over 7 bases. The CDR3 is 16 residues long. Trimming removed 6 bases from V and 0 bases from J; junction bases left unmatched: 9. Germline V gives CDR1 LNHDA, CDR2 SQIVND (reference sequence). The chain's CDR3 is CASSHPGTVSTDTQYF. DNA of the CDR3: TGTGCCAGTAGCCACCCCGGGACAGTCAGCACAGATACGCAGTATTTT.

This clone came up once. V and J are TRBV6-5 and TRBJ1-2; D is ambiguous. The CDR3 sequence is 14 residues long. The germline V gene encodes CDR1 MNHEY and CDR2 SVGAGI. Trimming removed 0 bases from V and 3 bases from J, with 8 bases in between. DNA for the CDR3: TGTGCCAGCAGTTACTCGGACGGCGACTATGGCTACACCTTC. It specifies CASSYSDGDYGYTF.

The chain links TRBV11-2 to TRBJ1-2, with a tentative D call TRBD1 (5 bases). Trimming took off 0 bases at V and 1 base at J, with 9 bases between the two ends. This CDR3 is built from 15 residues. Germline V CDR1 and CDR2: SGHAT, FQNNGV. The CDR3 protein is CASSLDHRFNYGYTF. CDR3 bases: TGTGCCAGCAGCTTAGATCACAGGTTTAACTATGGCTACACCTTC. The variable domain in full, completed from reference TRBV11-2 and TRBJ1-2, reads EAGVAQSPRYKIIEKRQSVAFWCNPISGHATLYWYQQILGQGPKLLIQFQNNGVVDDSQLPKDRFSAERLKGVDSTLKIQPAKLEDSAVYLCASSLDHRFNYGYTFGSGTRLTVV.

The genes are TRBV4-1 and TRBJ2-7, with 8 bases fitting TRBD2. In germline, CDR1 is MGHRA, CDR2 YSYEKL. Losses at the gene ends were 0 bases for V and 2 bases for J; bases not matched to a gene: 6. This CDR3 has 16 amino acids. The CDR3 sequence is CASSQDGFSGTYEQYF. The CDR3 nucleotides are TGCGCCAGCAGCCAAGATGGGTTTAGCGGGACCTACGAGCAGTACTTC.

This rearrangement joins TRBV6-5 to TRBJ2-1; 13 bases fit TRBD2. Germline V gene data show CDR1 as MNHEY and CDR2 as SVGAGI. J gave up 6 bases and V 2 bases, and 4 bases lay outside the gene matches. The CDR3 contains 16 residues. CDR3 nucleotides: TGTGCCAGCAGTTACACCGGGACTAGCGGGGCCAATGAGCAGTTCTTC. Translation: CASSYTGTSGANEQFF.

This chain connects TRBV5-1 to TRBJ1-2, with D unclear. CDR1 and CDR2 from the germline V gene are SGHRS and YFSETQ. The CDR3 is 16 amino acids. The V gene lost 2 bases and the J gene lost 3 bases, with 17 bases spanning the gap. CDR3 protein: CASSFTSGVTDYGYTF. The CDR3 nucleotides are TGCGCCAGCAGCTTTACGAGTGGGGTAACGGACTATGGCTACACCTTC. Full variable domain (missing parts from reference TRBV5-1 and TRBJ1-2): KAGVTQTPRYLIKTRGQQVTLSCSPISGHRSVSWYQQTPGQGLQFLFEYFSETQRNKGNFPGRFSGRQFSNSRSEMNVSTLELGDSALYLCASSFTSGVTDYGYTFGSGTRLTVV.

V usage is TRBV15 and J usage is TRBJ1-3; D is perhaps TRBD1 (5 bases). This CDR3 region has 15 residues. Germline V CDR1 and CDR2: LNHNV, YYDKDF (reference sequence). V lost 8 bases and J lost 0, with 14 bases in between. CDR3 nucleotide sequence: TGTGCCACCGGGGGGGACGGCTCCTCTGGAAACACCATATATTTT. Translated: CATGGDGSSGNTIYF.

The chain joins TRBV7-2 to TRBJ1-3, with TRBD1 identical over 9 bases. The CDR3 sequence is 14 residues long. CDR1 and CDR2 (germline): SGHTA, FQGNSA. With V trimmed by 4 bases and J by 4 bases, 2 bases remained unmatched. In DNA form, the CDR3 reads TGTGCCAGCAGCTACAGGGGGCTAGGAAACACCATATATTTT. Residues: CASSYRGLGNTIYF.

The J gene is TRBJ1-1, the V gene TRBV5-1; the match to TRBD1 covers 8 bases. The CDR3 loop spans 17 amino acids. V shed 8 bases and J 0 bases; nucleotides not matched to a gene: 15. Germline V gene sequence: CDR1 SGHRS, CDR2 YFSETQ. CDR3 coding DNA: TGCGCCAGTAGGTTAGGGCAGGGGGCTTCGATGAACACTGAAGCTTTCTTT. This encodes CASRLGQGASMNTEAFF.

In DNA, the CDR3 is TGTGCCTGGAGGGGGGACGGAATGAACACTGAAGCTTTCTTT. It specifies CAWRGDGMNTEAFF. V is TRBV30 and J is TRBJ1-1; tentative D call: TRBD1 (5 bases). The germline gives CDR1 GTSNPN, CDR2 SVGIG (reference sequence). This CDR3 region has 14 residues. Trimming cost V 3 bases and J 0 bases, with 11 bases left between them.

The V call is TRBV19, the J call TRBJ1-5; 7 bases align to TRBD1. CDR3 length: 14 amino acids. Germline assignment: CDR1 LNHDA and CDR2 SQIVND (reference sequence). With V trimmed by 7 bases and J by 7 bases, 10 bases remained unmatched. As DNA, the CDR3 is TGTGCCAGTACCGACAGGGTAGGCGACCAGCCCCAGCATTTT. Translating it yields CASTDRVGDQPQHF.

CDR3 DNA sequence: TGTGCCAGCAGCGTAGTTGGGGATGGAGGGCCCCCTTACAATGAGCAGTTCTTC. Its protein is CASSVVGDGGPPYNEQFF. The chain recombines TRBV9 with TRBJ2-1; the D gene is possibly TRBD2 (6 bases). CDR1 SGDLS and CDR2 YYNGEE come from the germline V gene. V lost 0 bases and J 4 bases, leaving 20 bases between the germline ends. The CDR3 runs 18 residues. The complete variable domain, with remaining parts taken from reference TRBV9 and TRBJ2-1, reads DSGVTQTPKHLITATGQRVTLRCSPRSGDLSVYWYQQSLDQGLQFLIQYYNGEERAKGNILERFSAQQFPDLHSELNLSSLELGDSALYFCASSVVGDGGPPYNEQFFGPGTRLTVL.

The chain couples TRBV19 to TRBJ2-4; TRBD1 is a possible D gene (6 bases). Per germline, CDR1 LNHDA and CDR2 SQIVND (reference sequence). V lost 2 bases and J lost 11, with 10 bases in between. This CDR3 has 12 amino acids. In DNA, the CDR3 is TGTGCCAGTAGTATACTACAGGGAGTTCAGTACTTC. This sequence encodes CASSILQGVQYF.

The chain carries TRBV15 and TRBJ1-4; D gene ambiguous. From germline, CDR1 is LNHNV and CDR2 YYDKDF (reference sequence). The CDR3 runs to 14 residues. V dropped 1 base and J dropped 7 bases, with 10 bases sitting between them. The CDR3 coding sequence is TGTGCCACCAGCAGAGGATATAATCCTGAAAAACTGTTTTTT. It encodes CATSRGYNPEKLFF.

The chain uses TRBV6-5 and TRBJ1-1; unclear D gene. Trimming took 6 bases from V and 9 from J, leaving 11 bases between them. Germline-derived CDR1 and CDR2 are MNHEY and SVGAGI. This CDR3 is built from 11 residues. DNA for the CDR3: TGTGCCAGCAGCCTTCTCTTAAAAGCTTTCTTT. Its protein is CASSLLLKAFF.

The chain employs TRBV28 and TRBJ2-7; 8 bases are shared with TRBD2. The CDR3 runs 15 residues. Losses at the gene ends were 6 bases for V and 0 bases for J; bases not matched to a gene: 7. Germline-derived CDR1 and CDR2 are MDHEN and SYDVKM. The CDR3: CASSILAASSYEQYF. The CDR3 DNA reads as TGTGCCAGCAGCATACTAGCGGCGAGCTCCTACGAGCAGTACTTC.

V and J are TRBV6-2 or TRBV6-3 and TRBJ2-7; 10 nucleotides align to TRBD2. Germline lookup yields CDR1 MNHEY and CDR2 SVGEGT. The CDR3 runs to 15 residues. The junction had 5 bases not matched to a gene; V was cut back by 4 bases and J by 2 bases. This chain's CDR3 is CASSSGLAVAYEQYF. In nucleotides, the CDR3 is TGTGCCAGCAGTTCCGGACTAGCGGTAGCCTACGAGCAGTACTTC.

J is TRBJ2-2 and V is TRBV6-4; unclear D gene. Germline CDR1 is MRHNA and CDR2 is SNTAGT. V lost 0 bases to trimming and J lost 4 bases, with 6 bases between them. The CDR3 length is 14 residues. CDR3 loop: CASSDSTPTGELFF. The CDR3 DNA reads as TGTGCCAGCAGTGACTCGACACCCACCGGGGAGCTGTTTTTT.

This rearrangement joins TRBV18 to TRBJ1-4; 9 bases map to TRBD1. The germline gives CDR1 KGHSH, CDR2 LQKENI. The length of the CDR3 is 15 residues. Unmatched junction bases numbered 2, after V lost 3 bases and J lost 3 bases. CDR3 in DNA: TGTGCCAGCTCACCTCGGACAGGGGCTAATGAAAAACTGTTTTTT. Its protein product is CASSPRTGANEKLFF.

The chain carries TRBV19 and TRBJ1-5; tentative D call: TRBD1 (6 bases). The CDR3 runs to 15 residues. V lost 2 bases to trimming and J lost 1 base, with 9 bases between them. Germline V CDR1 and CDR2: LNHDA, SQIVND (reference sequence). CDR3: CASSIMRGSNQPQHF. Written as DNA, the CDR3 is TGTGCCAGTAGTATAATGAGGGGGAGCAATCAGCCCCAGCATTTT.

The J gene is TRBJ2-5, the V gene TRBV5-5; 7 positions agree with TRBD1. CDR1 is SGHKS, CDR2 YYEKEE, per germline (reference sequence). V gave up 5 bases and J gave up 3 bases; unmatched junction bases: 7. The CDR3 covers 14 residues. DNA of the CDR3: TGTGCCAGCAGGGTAGGGGACAGAAAAGAGACCCAGTACTTC. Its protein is CASRVGDRKETQYF. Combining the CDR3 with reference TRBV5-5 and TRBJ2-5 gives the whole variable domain DAGVTQSPTHLIKTRGQQVTLRCSPISGHKSVSWYQQVLGQGPQFIFQYYEKEERGRGNFPDRFSARQFPNYSSELNVNALLLGDSALYLCASRVGDRKETQYFGPGTRLLVL.